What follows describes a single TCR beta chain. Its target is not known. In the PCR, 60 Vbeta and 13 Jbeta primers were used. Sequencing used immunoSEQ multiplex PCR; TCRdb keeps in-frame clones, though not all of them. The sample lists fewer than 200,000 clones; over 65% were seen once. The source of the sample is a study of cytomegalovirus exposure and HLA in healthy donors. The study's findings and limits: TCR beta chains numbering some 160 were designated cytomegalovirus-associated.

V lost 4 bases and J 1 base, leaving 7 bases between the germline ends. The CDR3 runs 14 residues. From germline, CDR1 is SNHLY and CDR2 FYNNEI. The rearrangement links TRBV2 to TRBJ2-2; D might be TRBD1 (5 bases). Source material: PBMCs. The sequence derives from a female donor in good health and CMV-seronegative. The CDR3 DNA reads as TGTGCCAGCAGTGGACAGAGGAACACCGGGGAGCTGTTTTTT. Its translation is CASSGQRNTGELFF.